This T cell receptor (beta chain) was captured in a study of blood T cell repertoires in COVID-19. CDR1 is MGHRA, CDR2 YSYEKL, per germline. The V end was cut by 1 base, the J end by 14 bases, with 6 bases between. This CDR3 has 11 residues. Per the study methods: Reference gene primers were amplified, and this amplification served to estimate nucleated cell counts. Profiled with immunoSEQ multiplex PCR; TCRdb holds only in-frame clones, not every one. V, J and clone size are taken as reported in that table, and D and trimming were inferred from the DNA itself. Here the sample spans approximately 390,000 clones, 85% to 90% being singletons. Donors were grouped by their self-reported clinical history. Two negative PCRs, clearance, or symptom resolution characterized the recovered Cohort 3 donors.

Sequenced input: PBMCs or T cells enriched from blood (not recorded which). This sequence originates from a woman aged 45-65 years who had recovered from COVID-19. This chain joins TRBV4-1 and TRBJ1-6; possibly TRBD1 for D (6 bases). CDR3 DNA: TGCGCCAGCAGCCAAGCAGGGGCCCTCCACTTT. This sequence encodes CASSQAGALHF.